What follows are 9 T cell receptor beta chains derived from one specimen sequenced in a study of HIV-infected patients and healthy controls. Each CDR3 protein gets one entry after TCRdb re-called the 5' RACE reads with MiXCR. Of 15,000 to 20,000 distinct CDR3 sequences in the sample, over 15% were seen once. Sequencing input: CD8+ T cells from blood. All receptors come from a human donor in good health.

This clonotype was counted many times. This chain joins TRBV28 and TRBJ2-7; D is possibly TRBD1 or TRBD2 (5 bases each). V was trimmed by 1 base and J by 5 bases, leaving 24 bases between them. Per germline, CDR1 MDHEN and CDR2 SYDVKM. This CDR3 is 18 amino acids long. The CDR3 sequence is CASSLSVAGAGSVHEQYF. The CDR3 DNA reads TGTGCCAGCAGTTTATCAGTCGCCGGGGCAGGAAGCGTCCACGAGCAGTACTTC.

The J gene is TRBJ2-7, the V gene TRBV7-2; TRBD2 might be the D (5 bases). The CDR3 extends over 12 amino acids. Germline CDR1 and CDR2: SGHTA and FQGNSA. V lost 5 bases to trimming and J lost 3 bases, with 8 bases between them. As DNA, the CDR3 is TGTGCCAGCAGCGCGGGCCACTACGAGCAGTACTTC. It is translated as CASSAGHYEQYF.

V gene TRBV5-5 combines with J gene TRBJ2-3, with 12 nucleotides matching TRBD2. The CDR3 has 16 amino acids. V lost 4 bases, J lost 2 bases, and 5 bases stayed unmatched. CDR1 is SGHKS, CDR2 YYEKEE, per germline (reference sequence). DNA for the CDR3: TGTGCCAGCAGCCTACTAGCGGGGGGAGTCACAGATACGCAGTATTTT. It translates to CASSLLAGGVTDTQYF.

This clonotype was counted between two and nine times. The V gene is TRBV10-2, the J gene TRBJ2-1; D is unresolved. The CDR3 loop spans 11 amino acids. V was pared by 3 bases and J by 4 bases, with 1 base between. The germline gives CDR1 WSHSY, CDR2 SAAADI. The CDR3 coding sequence is TGCGCCAGCAGTGATTACAATGAGCAGTTCTTC. It translates to CASSDYNEQFF.

The chain combines TRBV24-1 with TRBJ2-3, with 10 bases lining up with TRBD2. Germline values: CDR1 KGHDR, CDR2 SFDVKD. With V trimmed by 1 base and J by 3 bases, 12 bases remained unmatched. There are 19 residues in the CDR3. The CDR3 protein is CATSDFNAAGTSATDTQYF. In nucleotides, the CDR3 is TGTGCCACCAGTGATTTCAACGCCGCCGGGACTAGCGCGACAGATACGCAGTATTTT.

This clonotype was detected only a few times. This chain joins TRBV7-9 and TRBJ2-3; 9 bases fit TRBD2. From germline, CDR1 is SEHNR and CDR2 FQNEAQ (reference sequence). Germline trimming cut 6 bases from V and 5 bases from J; bases unmatched to any gene: 9. The CDR3 is made up of 15 amino acids. The CDR3 here is CASRGVAGALDTQYF. The CDR3, as DNA: TGTGCCAGCAGAGGAGTAGCGGGAGCATTAGATACGCAGTATTTT.

This clonotype was seen many times. The J gene is TRBJ1-1, the V gene TRBV7-9, with a possible D match to TRBD1 (6 bases). This CDR3 has 15 residues. CDR1 is SEHNR, CDR2 FQNEAQ, per germline (reference sequence). Trimming cost V 5 bases and J 0 bases, with 13 bases left between them. The CDR3 protein is CASSTRQALNTEAFF. CDR3 nucleotides: TGTGCCAGCAGCACGCGACAGGCCTTGAACACTGAAGCTTTCTTT.

The sample holds many counts of this clonotype. The chain couples TRBV13 to TRBJ2-1; D remains unclear. The CDR3 runs to 13 residues. Between the trimmed V and J ends, which lost 4 bases and 4 bases, there was a span of 8 bases. Germline V gene sequence: CDR1 PRHDT, CDR2 FYEKMQ (reference sequence). CDR3 DNA: TGTGCCAGCAGCTCAACGGAGTACAATGAGCAGTTCTTC. This sequence encodes CASSSTEYNEQFF.

This clonotype was found a few times. The gene calls are TRBV24-1 and TRBJ1-2; D call uncertain. The V end lost 8 bases, the J end lost 8 bases, and 23 bases lay between the germline ends. In germline, CDR1 is KGHDR, CDR2 SFDVKD. The CDR3 is 15 amino acids. The CDR3 protein is CATKKVQDSDAGYTF. In nucleotides, the CDR3 is TGTGCCACCAAGAAGGTTCAAGACTCGGACGCGGGCTACACCTTC.